The sequence of this T cell receptor (beta chain) was determined in a study of T cells in localized non-small cell lung cancer. V was shortened by 3 bases and J by 3 bases, with 6 bases between the two germline ends. The CDR3 extends over 12 amino acids. Germline lookup yields CDR1 SEHNR and CDR2 FQNEAQ (reference sequence). The assay was immunoSEQ multiplex PCR, and TCRdb's table has in-frame clones only and misses some. The sample includes about 21,000 clones, over 75% of them seen just once. Study-wide results and limits: Sequence data derive from only one tumor region, so heterogeneity remains possible. The study found T cell clonality highest in uninvolved adjacent lung, above tumor. Detection in adjacent lung was observed for a median about 56 of the top 100 tumor clones.

This clone was observed a few times. Its antigen is not known. The origin of this receptor is a woman between 35 and 75 years old with stage II squamous cell lung carcinoma. Sequences were derived from PBMCs, sampled before any cancer treatment. V gene TRBV7-9 combines with J gene TRBJ2-7; D not certain. CDR3 bases: TGTGCCAGCAGCTTGATGTTCTACGAGCAGTACTTC. Its translation is CASSLMFYEQYF. Filled out from reference TRBV7-9 and TRBJ2-7, the complete variable domain reads DTGVSQNPRHKITKRGQNVTFRCDPISEHNRLYWYRQTLGQGPEFLTYFQNEAQLEKSRLLSDRFSAERPKGSFSTLEIQRTEQGDSAMYLCASSLMFYEQYFGPGTRLTVT.